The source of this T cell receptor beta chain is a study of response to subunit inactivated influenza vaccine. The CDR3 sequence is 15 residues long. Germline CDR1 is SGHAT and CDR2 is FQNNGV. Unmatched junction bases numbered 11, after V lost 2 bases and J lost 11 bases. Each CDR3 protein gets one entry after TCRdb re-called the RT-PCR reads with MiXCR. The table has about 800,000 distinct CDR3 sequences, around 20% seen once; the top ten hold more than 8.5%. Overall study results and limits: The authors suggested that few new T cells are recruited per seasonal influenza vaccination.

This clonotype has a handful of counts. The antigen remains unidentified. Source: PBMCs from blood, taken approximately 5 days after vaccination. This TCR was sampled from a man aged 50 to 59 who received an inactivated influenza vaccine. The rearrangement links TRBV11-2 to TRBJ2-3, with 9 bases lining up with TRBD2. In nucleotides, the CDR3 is TGTGCCAGCAGCTTATTTTTAGCGGGGGATATTGTGCAGTATTTT. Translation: CASSLFLAGDIVQYF.